The 26 T cell receptor beta chains in this list originate from one sample, sequenced in a study of beta chain features in type 1 diabetes. Expressed TCRB transcripts were sequenced after all isolated RNA was converted to cDNA. Profiled with immunoSEQ multiplex PCR; TCRdb holds only in-frame clones, not every one. This sample yields about 400,000 clones, of which over 9.5% are seen a single time; about 0.018% belongs to the top ten. Material for sequencing was naive CD4+ T cells from blood. The receptors come from a man between 18 and 35 years old in good health.

The chain recombines TRBV30 with TRBJ1-1; D uncertain. Germline-derived CDR1 and CDR2 are GTSNPN and SVGIG (reference sequence). The CDR3 is 14 residues long. V lost 2 bases, J lost 0 bases, and 10 bases lay in between. CDR3 region: CAWSKSQMNTEAFF. CDR3 bases: TGTGCCTGGAGTAAATCACAGATGAACACTGAAGCTTTCTTT.

This clone came up a few times. The V call is TRBV28, the J call TRBJ2-7; 8 bases agree with TRBD1. From germline, CDR1 is MDHEN and CDR2 SYDVKM. Germline trimming cut 7 bases from V and 0 bases from J; bases unmatched to any gene: 11. This CDR3 is built from 16 residues. The CDR3: CASTAGTGSRSYEQYF. As DNA, the CDR3 is TGTGCCAGCACCGCCGGGACAGGTTCTCGCTCCTACGAGCAGTACTTC. Together with reference TRBV28 and TRBJ2-7, the CDR3 gives the full variable domain: DVKVTQSSRYLVKRTGEKVFLECVQDMDHENMFWYRQDPGLGLRLIYFSYDVKMKEKGDIPEGYSVSREKKERFSLILESASTNQTSMYLCASTAGTGSRSYEQYFGPGTRLTVT.

The chain is built from TRBV7-2 and TRBJ2-4; D possibly corresponds to TRBD1 (6 bases). Germline lookup yields CDR1 SGHTA and CDR2 FQGNSA. The CDR3 consists of 17 residues. Trimming shortened V by 1 base and J by 0 bases, and 13 bases separated the two germline ends. The CDR3 coding sequence is TGTGCCAGCAGCTTAGTTGGGACACTCCTAGCCAAAAACATTCAGTACTTC. It specifies CASSLVGTLLAKNIQYF.

This clone was counted between two and nine times. This sample also contains other DNA sequences that code for the same CDR3. The rearrangement joins TRBV2 to TRBJ1-1; D unresolved. CDR1 and CDR2 (germline): SNHLY, FYNNEI. This CDR3 contains 13 residues. V was clipped by 5 bases and J by 1 base, with 8 bases between them. CDR3 region: CASSRDTNTEAFF. CDR3 DNA: TGTGCCAGCAGTCGCGACACGAACACTGAAGCTTTCTTT.

This clone was seen a handful of times. The CDR3 reads CASSWGHGLGGYTF. The CDR3 DNA is TGTGCCAGCAGCTGGGGACACGGGCTAGGTGGCTACACCTTC. The gene calls are TRBV11-2 and TRBJ1-2; possible D gene TRBD1, 6 bases. With 4 bases removed from V and 7 bases from J, the gap between germline ends came to 16 bases. CDR3 length: 14 amino acids. Germline V gene sequence: CDR1 SGHAT, CDR2 FQNNGV.

This clone turned up a few times. The V call is TRBV19, the J call TRBJ2-7; 8 bases line up with TRBD2. CDR1 and CDR2 from the germline V gene are LNHDA and SQIVND (reference sequence). The V segment lost 0 bases and the J segment 2 bases; nucleotides outside the gene matches: 6. The CDR3 covers 16 residues. The CDR3 reads CASSIEGAGVTYEQYF. The CDR3 DNA sequence: TGTGCCAGTAGTATAGAGGGAGCGGGGGTTACCTACGAGCAGTACTTC.

This clone was observed a few times. This chain connects TRBV5-1 to TRBJ2-5; 14 bases map to TRBD2. V was clipped by 4 bases and J by 9 bases; unmatched bases: 11. The CDR3 length is 16 residues. Per the germline V gene, CDR1 is SGHRS and CDR2 is YFSETQ. DNA for the CDR3: TGCGCCAGCAGCCCGACCGGGACTAGCGGGAGTCGGGCCCAGTACTTC. Its protein is CASSPTGTSGSRAQYF.

The chain joins TRBV19 to TRBJ1-1, with a possible D match to TRBD1 (6 bases). The CDR3 loop spans 15 amino acids. In germline, CDR1 is LNHDA, CDR2 SQIVND (reference sequence). Trimming took off 5 bases at V and 1 base at J, with 14 bases between the two ends. The CDR3 bases are TGTGCCAGTAGTCGATGGGACACTGGGAACACTGAAGCTTTCTTT. Its protein is CASSRWDTGNTEAFF.

This clone came up a few times. J is TRBJ1-5 and V is TRBV14; D unresolved. Germline V lookup: CDR1 SGHDN, CDR2 FVKESK. The V end was cut by 3 bases, the J end by 5 bases, with 8 bases between. This CDR3 spans 13 amino acids. CDR3 amino acids: CASSQQLDQPQHF. The CDR3 DNA reads TGTGCCAGCAGCCAGCAATTAGATCAGCCCCAGCATTTT.

This clone was observed a few times. V gene TRBV23-1 combines with J gene TRBJ1-1; possible D gene TRBD1, 6 bases. TRBV23-1 has ORF status, its function being uncertain. V dropped 2 bases and J dropped 1 base, with 26 bases sitting between them. The CDR3 loop spans 20 amino acids. CDR3 loop: CASSQDPPGHHLIKNTEAFF. The CDR3 coding sequence is TGCGCCAGCAGTCAAGACCCTCCGGGACATCACCTTATTAAGAACACTGAAGCTTTCTTT.

This clone was seen more than once but under ten times. The chain combines TRBV9 with TRBJ2-1; 12 nucleotides agree with TRBD2. CDR1 is SGDLS, CDR2 YYNGEE, per germline. With 2 bases clipped from V and 7 bases from J, the junction kept 7 bases outside the gene matches. The CDR3 extends over 16 amino acids. The CDR3 DNA sequence: TGTGCCAGCAGCGTGGGACTAGCGGGTACGTTAAATGAGCAGTTCTTC. Translated, it gives CASSVGLAGTLNEQFF.

The genes are TRBV7-3 and TRBJ2-2; D is unclear. The CDR3 contains 12 residues. CDR1 is SGHTA, CDR2 FQGTGA, per germline. Trimming pared 5 bases from V and 6 bases from J, leaving 7 bases between. The CDR3 DNA is TGTGCCAGCAGCCCAGATTCCGGGGAGCTGTTTTTT. This gives the protein CASSPDSGELFF.

The chain is built from TRBV6-5 and TRBJ2-7; D is possibly TRBD2 (6 bases). With 6 bases removed from V and 2 bases from J, the gap between germline ends came to 8 bases. Germline V CDR1 and CDR2: MNHEY, SVGAGI. CDR3 length equals 12 residues. CDR3 region: CASSGGAYEQYF. The CDR3 DNA reads TGTGCCAGCAGCGGGGGTGCCTACGAGCAGTACTTC.

This clone was seen only a few times. The gene calls are TRBV7-2 and TRBJ1-1, with TRBD1 matching 8 bases. This CDR3 has 15 amino acids. J lost 1 base, V lost 5 bases, and 6 bases had no gene match. CDR1 and CDR2 from the germline V gene are SGHTA and FQGNSA. For the CDR3, the DNA is TGTGCCAGCAGCCTATACGGACAGGGGAACACTGAAGCTTTCTTT. Translation gives CASSLYGQGNTEAFF.

This clone was picked up a small number of times. V is TRBV18 and J is TRBJ1-4; D remains ambiguous. This CDR3 is 15 amino acids long. Germline CDR1 KGHSH, CDR2 LQKENI. Trimming took off 5 bases at V and 3 bases at J, with 13 bases between the two ends. Here the CDR3 reads CASSALSEANEKLFF. In DNA, the CDR3 is TGTGCCAGCTCAGCCTTGTCTGAGGCTAATGAAAAACTGTTTTTT.

In this sample, this clone turned up a few times. This chain joins TRBV10-3 and TRBJ1-1, with D perhaps TRBD1 (5 bases). This CDR3 has 14 amino acids. Deletions cut 4 bases from V and 2 bases from J, with 11 bases between. Per germline, CDR1 ENHRY and CDR2 SYGVKD. CDR3 region: CAISGNRINTEAFF. In DNA form, the CDR3 reads TGTGCCATCAGTGGAAACAGGATAAACACTGAAGCTTTCTTT.

This clone has more than one count but fewer than ten. The chain is built from TRBV28 and TRBJ2-7; the D is unclear. CDR1 is MDHEN, CDR2 SYDVKM, per germline. V gave up 6 bases and J gave up 4 bases, with 7 bases separating them. The CDR3 is 11 residues long. Here the CDR3 reads CASRGRYEQYF. In DNA form, the CDR3 reads TGTGCCAGCAGGGGCCGGTACGAGCAGTACTTC.

This clone came up a few times. The CDR3 spells CASSHTGYNQPQHF. CDR3 DNA: TGTGCCAGTAGTCATACAGGGTACAATCAGCCCCAGCATTTT. The gene calls are TRBV19 and TRBJ1-5; perhaps TRBD1 as D (6 bases). This CDR3 has 14 residues. V was trimmed by 5 bases and J by 3 bases, leaving 11 bases between them. Germline values: CDR1 LNHDA, CDR2 SQIVND (reference sequence). The full variable domain, with the rest looked up from reference TRBV19 and TRBJ1-5, is DGGITQSPKYLFRKEGQNVTLSCEQNLNHDAMYWYRQDPGQGLRLIYYSQIVNDFQKGDIAEGYSVSREKKESFPLTVTSAQKNPTAFYLCASSHTGYNQPQHFGDGTRLSIL.

This clone was counted a few times. V is TRBV6-5 and J is TRBJ2-1; the match to TRBD2 covers 7 bases. Looked up from germline, CDR1 is MNHEY and CDR2 is SVGAGI. The junction had 4 bases not matched to a gene; V was cut back by 3 bases and J by 8 bases. This CDR3 contains 13 residues. CDR3: CASSYAGEHEQFF. In DNA form, the CDR3 reads TGTGCCAGCAGTTATGCGGGAGAGCATGAGCAGTTCTTC.

V is TRBV28 and J is TRBJ2-7, with D possibly matching TRBD2 (5 bases). Trimming removed 7 bases at V and 0 bases at J, with 13 bases between. CDR1 and CDR2 from the germline V gene are MDHEN and SYDVKM. The length of the CDR3 is 14 residues. As DNA, the CDR3 is TGTGCCAGCACTTCGGCGGGCCGCTCCTACGAGCAGTACTTC. The encoded protein is CASTSAGRSYEQYF.

This chain links TRBV14 with TRBJ2-3, with 13 nucleotides matching TRBD2. From germline, CDR1 is SGHDN and CDR2 FVKESK. The CDR3 extends over 15 amino acids. Trimming took 4 bases from V and 4 from J; bases not matched to a gene: 2. This CDR3 reads CASSLGLAGADTQYF. The CDR3 nucleotides read TGTGCCAGCAGCCTAGGACTAGCGGGGGCAGATACGCAGTATTTT.

This clone has only a few counts. The chain uses TRBV25-1 and TRBJ1-2; D uncertain. Germline lookup yields CDR1 MGHDK and CDR2 SYGVNS. The CDR3 totals 13 residues. V was pared by 3 bases and J by 6 bases, with 11 bases between. Here the CDR3 DNA reads TGTGCCAGCAGTGATCCGGGTGAGGATGGCTACACCTTC. Translation: CASSDPGEDGYTF.

The chain carries TRBV10-3 and TRBJ2-7; 9 nucleotides align to TRBD2. Germline V CDR1 and CDR2: ENHRY, SYGVKD. V lost 4 bases and J lost 0; bases outside the gene matches: 7. The CDR3 length is 16 residues. CDR3 amino acids: CAISVGSTSGSYEQYF. CDR3 DNA sequence: TGTGCCATCAGTGTGGGTTCGACTAGCGGCTCCTACGAGCAGTACTTC.

The sample holds a few counts of this clone. V gene TRBV12-5 combines with J gene TRBJ2-1, with D perhaps matching TRBD2 (7 bases). The germline V gene has CDR1 LGHNT and CDR2 FRNRAP. The V gene lost 6 bases and the J gene lost 13 bases, with 16 bases spanning the gap. CDR3 length equals 12 residues. The chain's CDR3 is CASGQGGGRQFF. The CDR3 DNA sequence: TGTGCTAGTGGCCAAGGGGGGGGGCGCCAGTTCTTC.

Only a few counts were recorded for this clone. J is TRBJ1-2 and V is TRBV27, with TRBD1 identical over 9 bases. The V gene end was trimmed by 6 bases and the J gene end by 4 bases; junction bases not matched to a gene: 6. In germline, CDR1 is MNHEY, CDR2 SMNVEV (reference sequence). The CDR3 is made up of 14 amino acids. CDR3 amino acids: CASSRTGAVYGYTF. The CDR3 DNA reads as TGTGCCAGCAGCAGGACAGGGGCTGTCTATGGCTACACCTTC.

This clone was seen a few times. The rearrangement joins TRBV10-3 to TRBJ1-4; the match to TRBD1 covers 7 bases. In germline, CDR1 is ENHRY, CDR2 SYGVKD. The CDR3 has 13 amino acids. After removal of 8 bases from V and 8 bases from J, the junction contained 8 bases not matched to a gene. The CDR3 bases are TGTGCCATCCGACAGGGAGTGGAGGAAAAACTGTTTTTT. This gives the protein CAIRQGVEEKLFF.